The 32 T cell receptor beta chains given below trace back to one sample, sequenced in a study of blood T cell repertoires in COVID-19. Profiled with immunoSEQ multiplex PCR; TCRdb holds only in-frame clones, not every one. The data hold about 290,000 clones, with around four fifths observed a single time. Sequencing was performed on peripheral blood. All receptors derive from a woman aged 45 to 65 with active or convalescent COVID-19.

This chain joins TRBV29-1 and TRBJ1-4; D uncertain. Germline V gives CDR1 SQVTM, CDR2 ANQGSEA. Trimming stripped 4 bases from V and 7 bases from J, with 13 bases between. The CDR3 consists of 13 residues. CDR3 amino acids: CSVGQASGEKLFF. The CDR3 DNA reads TGCAGCGTTGGCCAGGCCAGTGGTGAAAAACTGTTTTTT.

The CDR3 DNA is TGTGCCAGCAGCTTGGTCTGGACAGGAACCTACGAGCAGTACTTC. Protein product: CASSLVWTGTYEQYF. The gene calls are TRBV5-5 and TRBJ2-7; 7 bases match TRBD1. The CDR3 is 15 residues long. Germline V lookup: CDR1 SGHKS, CDR2 YYEKEE (reference sequence). The junction had 5 bases not matched to a gene; V was cut back by 0 bases and J by 2 bases.

The CDR3 nucleotides are TGTGCCAGCAGTTACGGGGGGTTCGAAGAGACCCAGTACTTC. This gives the protein CASSYGGFEETQYF. The chain combines TRBV6-2 or TRBV6-3 with TRBJ2-5, with a weak D call TRBD2 (6 bases). Germline loops: CDR1 MNHEY, CDR2 SVGEGT. Deletions cut 2 bases from V and 3 bases from J, with 10 bases between. CDR3 length: 14 residues.

This chain links TRBV27 with TRBJ2-5, with D hard to call. The CDR3 has 13 residues. The V end was cut by 6 bases, the J end by 2 bases, with 10 bases between. Germline V gene lookup returns CDR1 MNHEY and CDR2 SMNVEV (reference sequence). CDR3 nucleotides: TGTGCCAGCAGGCCGTACTCTCAAGAGACCCAGTACTTC. As protein: CASRPYSQETQYF.

This chain joins TRBV27 and TRBJ2-5; D might be TRBD2 (6 bases). Trimming shortened V by 4 bases and J by 5 bases, and 14 bases separated the two germline ends. The CDR3 extends over 14 amino acids. CDR1 and CDR2 from the germline V gene are MNHEY and SMNVEV (reference sequence). Here the CDR3 DNA reads TGTGCCAGCAGTTGGGGGGTTGCGAGTGAGACCCAGTACTTC. It specifies CASSWGVASETQYF.

This rearrangement joins TRBV3-1 (or the pseudogene TRBV3-2) to TRBJ2-2; the match to TRBD2 covers 11 bases. The CDR3 sequence is 16 residues long. The germline CDR1 and CDR2 sequences are LGHDT and YNNKEL (reference sequence). With 4 bases clipped from V and 2 bases from J, the junction kept 3 bases outside the gene matches. The CDR3 reads CASSLGTSGNTGELFF. As DNA, the CDR3 is TGTGCCAGCAGCCTCGGGACTAGCGGTAACACCGGGGAGCTGTTTTTT.

The rearrangement links TRBV9 to TRBJ2-7; D is unresolved. V shed 4 bases and J shed 3 bases, with 17 bases lying between them. Germline CDR1 is SGDLS and CDR2 is YYNGEE. CDR3 size: 15 residues. Here the CDR3 reads CASSPRHLGYYEQYF. In nucleotides, the CDR3 is TGTGCCAGCAGCCCCCGACACCTGGGCTACTACGAGCAGTACTTC.

J is TRBJ1-3 and V is TRBV28; no reliable D call. Germline V gene sequence: CDR1 MDHEN, CDR2 SYDVKM. The V gene lost 5 bases and the J gene lost 7 bases, with 24 bases spanning the gap. CDR3 length equals 17 residues. CDR3 in DNA: TGTGCCAGCAGTCGTGGTGTGAGGCCCCGAAAAAGCAACACCATATATTTT. Translating gives CASSRGVRPRKSNTIYF.

J is TRBJ2-5 and V is TRBV5-1, with a possible D match to TRBD2 (7 bases). Trimming took off 3 bases at V and 4 bases at J, with 16 bases between the two ends. From germline, CDR1 is SGHRS and CDR2 YFSETQ. The CDR3 length is 15 residues. CDR3 DNA: TGCGCCAGCAGCTCGGCAGGGGAGGGCCGAGAGACCCAGTACTTC. Translating it yields CASSSAGEGRETQYF.

The CDR3 nucleotides read TGTGCCACCACACACAGGGTCAACAATGAGCAGTTCTTC. Its protein product is CATTHRVNNEQFF. J is TRBJ2-1 and V is TRBV5-8, with D perhaps matching TRBD1 (6 bases). V lost 9 bases to trimming and J lost 5 bases, with 15 bases between them. This CDR3 spans 13 amino acids. Looked up from germline, CDR1 is SGHTS and CDR2 is YDEGEE.

The chain recombines TRBV24-1 with TRBJ2-3, with D maybe TRBD1 (5 bases). Trimming removed 9 bases from V and 6 bases from J, with 9 bases in between. Germline CDR1 reads KGHDR; CDR2 reads SFDVKD. The CDR3 has 11 residues. Here the CDR3 reads CATAGSDTQYF. For the CDR3, the DNA is TGTGCCACCGCAGGGTCGGATACGCAGTATTTT.

This clone was recorded a few times. This chain connects TRBV6-1 to TRBJ1-5; D uncertain. This CDR3 contains 12 residues. Germline values: CDR1 MNHNS, CDR2 SASEGT. V was cut by 1 base and J by 15 bases, with 13 bases left in between. The CDR3 nucleotides read TGTGCCAGCAGTGAAGTAAACAGTTCGTGGCATTTT. This sequence encodes CASSEVNSSWHF.

The chain links TRBV7-9 to TRBJ1-4; 7 bases agree with TRBD1. The CDR3 is 15 amino acids. Losses at the gene ends were 5 bases for V and 5 bases for J; bases not matched to a gene: 8. CDR1 SEHNR and CDR2 FQNEAQ come from the germline V gene (reference sequence). CDR3 loop: CASSPRRTGNEKLFF. CDR3 in DNA: TGTGCCAGCAGCCCCCGCCGGACAGGAAATGAAAAACTGTTTTTT.

The V and J genes are TRBV19 and TRBJ1-1, with 10 bases that match TRBD1. Trimming at V came to 7 bases and at J to 0 bases, leaving 2 bases not matched to a gene. Germline V gives CDR1 LNHDA, CDR2 SQIVND (reference sequence). This CDR3 spans 14 amino acids. CDR3 region: CASKGQGMNTEAFF. The DNA for the CDR3 is TGTGCCAGTAAGGGACAGGGGATGAACACTGAAGCTTTCTTT.

The rearrangement links TRBV7-9 to TRBJ2-1; D is uncertain. This CDR3 is built from 14 residues. V was shortened by 3 bases and J by 3 bases, with 9 bases between the two germline ends. Germline V gene lookup returns CDR1 SEHNR and CDR2 FQNEAQ (reference sequence). The CDR3 here is CASSLMADYNEQFF. The CDR3 DNA follows: TGTGCCAGCAGCTTGATGGCGGACTACAATGAGCAGTTCTTC.

This rearrangement joins TRBV19 to TRBJ1-1; TRBD1 is a possible D gene (5 bases). The CDR3 runs to 15 residues. The germline V gene encodes CDR1 LNHDA and CDR2 SQIVND (reference sequence). V was clipped by 6 bases and J by 4 bases, with 18 bases between them. The CDR3: CASRGLRQGVTEAFF. The CDR3 DNA sequence: TGTGCCAGTAGGGGTTTACGACAAGGGGTCACTGAAGCTTTCTTT.

V gene TRBV15 combines with J gene TRBJ1-3; unclear D gene. The germline V gene encodes CDR1 LNHNV and CDR2 YYDKDF (reference sequence). Trimming took off 0 bases at V and 9 bases at J, with 15 bases between the two ends. The CDR3 runs to 15 residues. CDR3 coding DNA: TGTGCCACCAGCAGAGATCAACACCCAAGAACCACCATATATTTT. Amino acids: CATSRDQHPRTTIYF.

This chain joins TRBV4-1 and TRBJ2-2; TRBD2 matches 14 bases. Germline CDR1 and CDR2: MGHRA and YSYEKL. CDR3 size: 18 residues. Trimming at V came to 1 base and at J to 6 bases, leaving 7 bases not matched to a gene. The DNA for the CDR3 is TGCGCCAGCAGCCAAGGCGTAATGGGACTAGCGGGAGCCGGGGAGCTGTTTTTT. Protein: CASSQGVMGLAGAGELFF.

This rearrangement joins TRBV7-8 to TRBJ1-2; perhaps TRBD1 as D (5 bases). V was clipped by 8 bases and J by 5 bases, with 21 bases between them. The CDR3 has 15 residues. The germline V gene has CDR1 SGHVS and CDR2 FQNEAQ. CDR3 amino acids: CASGHGTGVLYGYTF. CDR3 in DNA: TGTGCCAGCGGACACGGGACGGGAGTCCTTTATGGCTACACCTTC. The full variable domain, with the rest looked up from reference TRBV7-8 and TRBJ1-2, is GAGVSQSPRYKVAKRGQDVALRCDPISGHVSLFWYQQALGQGPEFLTYFQNEAQLDKSGLPSDRFFAERPEGSVSTLKIQRTQQEDSAVYLCASGHGTGVLYGYTFGSGTRLTVV.

As regards this clone: At the DNA level, this CDR3 is encoded by other sequences in the same sample as well. V usage is TRBV12-3 or TRBV12-4 and J usage is TRBJ1-2; D unresolved. There are 11 residues in the CDR3. Trimming left V 1 base short and J 8 bases short, with 5 bases between. The CDR3 DNA is TGTGCCAGCAGTTTAGGCCGGGGCTACACCTTC. It codes for CASSLGRGYTF.

The genes are TRBV6-5 and TRBJ2-1; 7 nucleotides agree with TRBD2. Germline trimming cut 5 bases from V and 4 bases from J; bases unmatched to any gene: 8. This CDR3 spans 15 amino acids. Germline-derived CDR1 and CDR2 are MNHEY and SVGAGI. The CDR3 protein is CASSTRLAEYNEQFF. CDR3 in DNA: TGTGCCAGCAGTACCCGACTAGCCGAATACAATGAGCAGTTCTTC.

This clone has just a few counts. CDR3 DNA sequence: TGTGCCAGCAGCTTGGATCGGGGGTTGGGGACTGAAGCTTTCTTT. This codes for CASSLDRGLGTEAFF. The V gene is TRBV5-6, the J gene TRBJ1-1, with D tentatively TRBD1 (5 bases). Germline assignment: CDR1 SGHDT and CDR2 YYEEEE. The CDR3 runs to 15 residues. With 0 bases removed from V and 5 bases from J, the gap between germline ends came to 14 bases.

The chain uses TRBV7-6 and TRBJ2-2, with 9 bases aligning to TRBD2. Germline CDR1 SGHVS, CDR2 FNYEAQ. J gave up 0 bases and V 5 bases, and 7 bases lay outside the gene matches. CDR3 size: 17 residues. Here the CDR3 DNA reads TGTGCCAGCAGCCCCACGACTAGCGGCGCGAACACCGGGGAGCTGTTTTTT. Encoded protein: CASSPTTSGANTGELFF.

With respect to this clone: At one boundary the junction diverges from the germline segment, which might be a read error. The chain joins TRBV6-5 to TRBJ1-5; D may be TRBD1 (5 bases). The CDR3 totals 15 residues. Germline V gene sequence: CDR1 MNHEY, CDR2 SVGAGI. The CDR3 sequence: CASTQNFMGGQLQHF. In DNA, the CDR3 is TGTGCCAGCACCCAAAACTTTATGGGGGGTCAGCTCCAGCATTTT.

The rearrangement uses TRBV29-1 and TRBJ2-3; no reliable D call. Trimming removed 7 bases at V and 0 bases at J, with 5 bases between. Germline CDR1 reads SQVTM; CDR2 reads ANQGSEA. This CDR3 is built from 11 residues. This CDR3 is CSARSTDTQYF. CDR3 sequence (DNA): TGCAGCGCGCGTAGCACAGATACGCAGTATTTT.

The chain links TRBV21-1 to TRBJ1-4; the D call of TRBD1 is as the table states it, not checked on the DNA. TRBV21-1 is termed a pseudogene. The CDR3 covers 20 residues. Here the CDR3 DNA reads TGTGCCAGCAGCAAAAGAGGCGGGACAGAAAACGAAGCAACTAATGAAAAACTGTTTTTT. Its protein product is CASSKRGGTENEATNEKLFF.

The rearrangement uses TRBV9 and TRBJ1-5, with 10 bases matching TRBD1. Germline trimming cut 0 bases from V and 2 bases from J; bases unmatched to any gene: 2. CDR3 length: 16 amino acids. Germline V gene data show CDR1 as SGDLS and CDR2 as YYNGEE. The CDR3 DNA reads as TGTGCCAGCAGCGTAGGGACAGGGGGACGCAATCAGCCCCAGCATTTT. Encoded protein: CASSVGTGGRNQPQHF. The entire variable domain, with the rest obtained from reference TRBV9 and TRBJ1-5, is as follows: DSGVTQTPKHLITATGQRVTLRCSPRSGDLSVYWYQQSLDQGLQFLIQYYNGEERAKGNILERFSAQQFPDLHSELNLSSLELGDSALYFCASSVGTGGRNQPQHFGDGTRLSIL.

The DNA of the CDR3 is TGTGCCAGCAGAGCTCCGGGACAAAACTATGGCTACACCTTC. It is translated as CASRAPGQNYGYTF. V and J are TRBV6-5 and TRBJ1-2; a possible D gene is TRBD1 (6 bases). Germline V gives CDR1 MNHEY, CDR2 SVGAGI. The ends were cut back, 6 bases at V and 2 bases at J, with 13 bases in the middle. CDR3 length: 14 amino acids.

Comment on this clone: Other nucleotide sequences in the sample specify the same CDR3. CDR3 loop: CASSGQANTEAFF. CDR3 bases: TGTGCCTCTTCGGGACAGGCGAACACTGAAGCTTTCTTT. The chain has TRBV18 and TRBJ1-1; TRBD1 agrees at 8 bases. From germline, CDR1 is KGHSH and CDR2 LQKENI. The trim removed 11 bases at V and 1 base at J, leaving 6 bases unmatched. CDR3 length: 13 residues. The entire variable domain, with the rest obtained from reference TRBV18 and TRBJ1-1, is as follows: NAGVMQNPRHLVRRRGQEARLRCSPMKGHSHVYWYRQLPEEGLKFMVYLQKENIIDESGMPKERFSAEFPKEGPSILRIQQVVRGDSAAYFCASSGQANTEAFFGQGTRLTVV.

The J gene is TRBJ1-1, the V gene TRBV21-1. TRBV21-1 is described as a pseudogene. The CDR3 length is 12 residues. As DNA, the CDR3 is TGTGCCAGCAGCAAGCGCTGCCCTGAAGCTTTCTTT. It specifies CASSKRCPEAFF.

V and J are TRBV6-5 and TRBJ2-1; tentative D call: TRBD2 (5 bases). V lost 3 bases and J lost 4, with 10 bases in between. CDR1 and CDR2 (germline): MNHEY, SVGAGI. CDR3 length: 14 residues. Written as DNA, the CDR3 is TGTGCCAGCAGTTATAATAGCGAGTACAATGAGCAGTTCTTC. Its translation: CASSYNSEYNEQFF.

In its sample, this clone was seen once. The chain recombines TRBV2 with TRBJ2-5, with TRBD2 matching 14 bases. The CDR3 spans 19 residues. V shed 3 bases, J shed 4 bases, and the junction held 13 bases outside the gene matches. Germline V gives CDR1 SNHLY, CDR2 FYNNEI. CDR3 in DNA: TGTGCCAGCAGTGAGGGTAGCGGGACTAGCGGGAGAAAGCGAGAGACCCAGTACTTC. This codes for CASSEGSGTSGRKRETQYF.